The 32 T cell receptor beta chains below all came from one sample that was sequenced in a study of cytomegalovirus exposure and HLA in healthy donors. The PCR had 60 Vbeta and 13 Jbeta primers. Only in-frame clones appear in the TCRdb table, and some are missing; sequencing was by immunoSEQ multiplex PCR. In the table there are about 120,000 clones, 60% to 85% of which are singletons. Source material: PBMCs. Every receptor here comes from a female donor in good health and CMV-seronegative.

The CDR3 spells CASSYGGLGGYTF. CDR3 nucleotide sequence: TGTGCCAGCAGTTACGGGGGCCTCGGGGGCTACACCTTC. The chain recombines TRBV6-5 with TRBJ1-2; D perhaps matches TRBD1 (6 bases). Germline loops: CDR1 MNHEY, CDR2 SVGAGI. Trimming took off 2 bases at V and 8 bases at J, with 12 bases between the two ends. This CDR3 has 13 amino acids.

The chain couples TRBV28 to TRBJ1-4, with TRBD1 matching over 9 bases. The ends lost 7 bases at V and 8 bases at J; junction bases unmatched: 11. This CDR3 has 15 residues. Germline CDR1 is MDHEN and CDR2 is SYDVKM. The CDR3: CASNLWGQGYEKLFF. The DNA of the CDR3 is TGTGCCAGCAACCTGTGGGGACAGGGTTACGAAAAACTGTTTTTT.

The rearrangement joins TRBV29-1 to TRBJ1-3; 10 bases map to TRBD1. The length of the CDR3 is 19 residues. The germline V gene has CDR1 SQVTM and CDR2 ANQGSEA. The V segment lost 4 bases and the J segment 6 bases; nucleotides outside the gene matches: 21. The CDR3 sequence is CSVAGGGPGQGFTLNTIYF. The CDR3, as DNA: TGCAGCGTTGCAGGAGGGGGGCCGGGACAGGGGTTTACTTTAAACACCATATATTTT.

The chain uses TRBV2 and TRBJ1-1; D is uncertain. CDR1 and CDR2 (germline): SNHLY, FYNNEI. This CDR3 has 13 residues. The V end was cut by 2 bases, the J end by 2 bases, with 6 bases between. CDR3 region: CASSELPNTEAFF. The CDR3 coding sequence is TGTGCCAGCAGTGAACTACCAAACACTGAAGCTTTCTTT.

This clone occurred once. This chain uses TRBV18 with TRBJ2-5; no definite D call. This CDR3 has 13 amino acids. The germline gives CDR1 KGHSH, CDR2 LQKENI. Trimming removed 1 base at V and 5 bases at J, with 8 bases between. Here the CDR3 reads CASSPQLDETQYF. The CDR3 DNA follows: TGTGCCAGCTCACCACAGTTAGATGAGACCCAGTACTTC.

This chain links TRBV19 with TRBJ2-3; 9 nucleotides line up with TRBD2. This CDR3 has 17 residues. The trim removed 5 bases at V and 2 bases at J, leaving 11 bases unmatched. Germline CDR1 is LNHDA and CDR2 is SQIVND (reference sequence). The CDR3 reads CASSSVSSGAPTDTQYF. As DNA, the CDR3 is TGTGCCAGTAGTTCCGTGTCTAGCGGGGCCCCCACAGATACGCAGTATTTT. Variable domain in full (rest from reference TRBV19 and TRBJ2-3): DGGITQSPKYLFRKEGQNVTLSCEQNLNHDAMYWYRQDPGQGLRLIYYSQIVNDFQKGDIAEGYSVSREKKESFPLTVTSAQKNPTAFYLCASSSVSSGAPTDTQYFGPGTRLTVL.

CDR3 in amino acids: CSVAEVETQYF. The CDR3 DNA is TGCAGCGTCGCGGAAGTAGAGACCCAGTACTTC. The genes are TRBV29-1 and TRBJ2-5; D call uncertain. This CDR3 comprises 11 residues. Germline assignment: CDR1 SQVTM and CDR2 ANQGSEA. The V gene lost 6 bases and the J gene lost 4 bases, with 9 bases spanning the gap.

J is TRBJ2-4 and V is TRBV6-5; D might be TRBD1 (5 bases). Germline V gene sequence: CDR1 MNHEY, CDR2 SVGAGI. The CDR3 length is 13 residues. Trimming stripped 7 bases from V and 1 base from J, with 8 bases between. The CDR3 DNA follows: TGTGCCAGCACTGGGGCTGCCAAAAACATTCAGTACTTC. The encoded protein is CASTGAAKNIQYF.

The rearrangement links TRBV13 to TRBJ1-5, with D perhaps matching TRBD1 (5 bases). Between the trimmed V and J ends, which lost 2 bases and 9 bases, there was a span of 11 bases. Germline V lookup: CDR1 PRHDT, CDR2 FYEKMQ (reference sequence). The CDR3 consists of 13 residues. The CDR3 is CASSLFTGGPQHF. For the CDR3, the DNA is TGTGCCAGCAGCTTATTCACGGGGGGGCCCCAGCATTTT. The full variable domain, its missing parts supplied by reference TRBV13 and TRBJ1-5, is AAGVIQSPRHLIKEKRETATLKCYPIPRHDTVYWYQQGPGQDPQFLISFYEKMQSDKGSIPDRFSAQQFSDYHSELNMSSLELGDSALYFCASSLFTGGPQHFGDGTRLSIL.

The rearrangement uses TRBV11-3 and TRBJ2-7; TRBD1 agrees at 7 bases. V lost 8 bases and J lost 3; bases outside the gene matches: 13. This CDR3 region has 15 residues. Per germline, CDR1 SGHNT and CDR2 YENEEA. CDR3 nucleotide sequence: TGTGCCAGCCCCTTAGGTCGACAGGGCTACTACGAGCAGTACTTC. Its translation is CASPLGRQGYYEQYF.

This rearrangement joins TRBV7-6 to TRBJ2-7, with D unresolved. Germline V gives CDR1 SGHVS, CDR2 FNYEAQ. V lost 3 bases to trimming and J lost 7 bases, with 10 bases between them. The CDR3 spans 12 residues. CDR3 DNA: TGTGCCAGCAGCTTGGCCCGCGGAGAGCAGTACTTC. This codes for CASSLARGEQYF. The whole variable domain, remainder taken from reference TRBV7-6 and TRBJ2-7, is GAGVSQSPRYKVTKRGQDVALRCDPISGHVSLYWYRQALGQGPEFLTYFNYEAQQDKSGLPNDRFSAERPEGSISTLTIQRTEQRDSAMYRCASSLARGEQYFGPGTRLTVT.

The chain employs TRBV4-2 and TRBJ2-5; 8 bases align to TRBD1. Losses at the gene ends were 1 base for V and 3 bases for J; bases not matched to a gene: 4. The germline CDR1 and CDR2 sequences are LGHNA and YNFKEQ. The length of the CDR3 is 15 residues. CDR3 in amino acids: CASSQGRTGKETQYF. CDR3 nucleotides: TGTGCCAGCAGCCAAGGTCGGACAGGGAAAGAGACCCAGTACTTC.

The V gene is TRBV11-2, the J gene TRBJ1-6; no clear D gene. This CDR3 region has 16 residues. Germline V gives CDR1 SGHAT, CDR2 FQNNGV. Trimming left V 0 bases short and J 7 bases short, with 13 bases between. CDR3 sequence (DNA): TGTGCCAGCAGCTTAGAAATTGCTAGCCGGAATTCACCCCTCCACTTT. This encodes CASSLEIASRNSPLHF.

CDR3 sequence (DNA): TGTGCCACCAGCAGAGGCCGCGGCGGGGGATCCTACAATGAGCAGTTCTTC. Protein sequence: CATSRGRGGGSYNEQFF. The rearrangement uses TRBV15 and TRBJ2-1; 7 positions agree with TRBD2. Unmatched junction bases numbered 7, after V lost 1 base and J lost 1 base. This CDR3 is 17 amino acids long. Germline V lookup: CDR1 LNHNV, CDR2 YYDKDF (reference sequence).

The rearrangement joins TRBV15 to TRBJ2-7; possible D gene TRBD1, 5 bases. The CDR3 loop spans 16 amino acids. The ends were cut back, 0 bases at V and 4 bases at J, with 16 bases in the middle. Germline values: CDR1 LNHNV, CDR2 YYDKDF (reference sequence). In DNA form, the CDR3 reads TGTGCCACCAGCAGAGATTATGGGGCCGACAGTTACGAGCAGTACTTC. Translated: CATSRDYGADSYEQYF.

This rearrangement joins TRBV15 to TRBJ2-5; 7 nucleotides align to TRBD2. This CDR3 comprises 15 residues. After removal of 2 bases from V and 1 base from J, the junction contained 4 bases not matched to a gene. Looked up from germline, CDR1 is LNHNV and CDR2 is YYDKDF (reference sequence). The CDR3 protein is CATSRNGLVQETQYF. In DNA, the CDR3 is TGTGCCACCAGCAGAAACGGACTAGTCCAAGAGACCCAGTACTTC. The variable domain in full, completed from reference TRBV15 and TRBJ2-5, reads DAMVIQNPRYQVTQFGKPVTLSCSQTLNHNVMYWYQQKSSQAPKLLFHYYDKDFNNEADTPDNFQSRRPNTSFCFLDIRSPGLGDTAMYLCATSRNGLVQETQYFGPGTRLLVL.

As regards this clone: Different DNA sequences within this sample yield the same CDR3. V usage is TRBV19 and J usage is TRBJ2-7; TRBD1 aligns across 9 bases. The length of the CDR3 is 14 residues. V lost 6 bases and J lost 2; bases outside the gene matches: 5. Germline V lookup: CDR1 LNHDA, CDR2 SQIVND (reference sequence). CDR3 sequence: CASSPGQGPYEQYF. The CDR3 nucleotides read TGTGCCAGTAGCCCGGGACAGGGTCCCTACGAGCAGTACTTC.

The chain employs TRBV5-1 and TRBJ1-1, with 8 bases that match TRBD1. V lost 3 bases and J lost 3; bases outside the gene matches: 7. Per the germline V gene, CDR1 is SGHRS and CDR2 is YFSETQ. The CDR3 contains 15 residues. The CDR3 sequence: CASSWGQAVDTEAFF. The CDR3 bases are TGCGCCAGCAGCTGGGGACAGGCGGTGGACACTGAAGCTTTCTTT.

This clone was recorded a few times. The chain recombines TRBV19 with TRBJ2-2; 9 nucleotides align to TRBD1. This CDR3 is built from 15 residues. The germline V gene encodes CDR1 LNHDA and CDR2 SQIVND (reference sequence). Trimming removed 6 bases from V and 7 bases from J; junction bases left unmatched: 9. The CDR3 is CASRRETGGSGELFF. CDR3 in DNA: TGTGCCAGTAGGCGCGAGACAGGGGGGAGCGGGGAGCTGTTTTTT.

In this sample, this clone turned up once. The chain couples TRBV5-6 to TRBJ1-2; 7 nucleotides align to TRBD1. Trimming cost V 4 bases and J 3 bases; bases outside gene matches: 9. Germline CDR1 is SGHDT and CDR2 is YYEEEE. This CDR3 has 15 residues. CDR3 protein: CASSETYRGDYGYTF. In nucleotides, the CDR3 is TGTGCCAGCAGCGAGACATACAGGGGCGACTATGGCTACACCTTC.

This chain links TRBV6-4 with TRBJ2-2; 8 nucleotides align to TRBD1. The junction had 9 bases not matched to a gene; V was cut back by 5 bases and J by 7 bases. The length of the CDR3 is 15 residues. CDR1 is MRHNA, CDR2 SNTAGT, per germline. The CDR3 loop reads CASSPTTGQGGELFF. CDR3 bases: TGTGCCAGCAGTCCAACAACAGGACAGGGCGGGGAGCTGTTTTTT.

The chain employs TRBV7-2 and TRBJ2-7, with a tentative D call TRBD1 (6 bases). V lost 5 bases to trimming and J lost 7 bases, with 15 bases between them. In germline, CDR1 is SGHTA, CDR2 FQGNSA. The CDR3 spans 13 residues. The CDR3 nucleotides are TGTGCCAGCAGCAACGTACAGGGTCGAGAGCAGTACTTC. It is translated as CASSNVQGREQYF.

The CDR3 DNA reads as TGCGCCAGCAGCTCCCTCATAGCGGGGGGACTCCAAGAGACCCAGTACTTC. Its translation is CASSSLIAGGLQETQYF. The chain employs TRBV5-1 and TRBJ2-5; 10 bases are a match to TRBD2. V shed 3 bases, J shed 1 base, and the junction held 9 bases outside the gene matches. This CDR3 is built from 17 residues. The V gene's germline CDR1 is SGHRS and CDR2 YFSETQ.

The J gene is TRBJ2-5, the V gene TRBV6-1, with D maybe TRBD2 (5 bases). Per the germline V gene, CDR1 is MNHNS and CDR2 is SASEGT. Trimming left V 10 bases short and J 7 bases short, with 13 bases between. This CDR3 region has 11 residues. The CDR3 loop is CATGEPGTQYF. DNA of the CDR3: TGTGCCACCGGGGAACCCGGGACCCAGTACTTC.

The rearrangement links TRBV14 to TRBJ2-5; 7 nucleotides align to TRBD2. The CDR3 length is 16 residues. V was clipped by 4 bases and J by 1 base; unmatched bases: 9. Per the germline V gene, CDR1 is SGHDN and CDR2 is FVKESK. CDR3 residues: CASSPIIGGIQETQYF. The DNA for the CDR3 is TGTGCCAGCAGCCCGATTATCGGGGGGATCCAAGAGACCCAGTACTTC.

This sequence joins TRBV9 and TRBJ1-3; perhaps TRBD1 as D (6 bases). The length of the CDR3 is 16 residues. Trimming pared 0 bases from V and 4 bases from J, leaving 14 bases between. Germline lookup yields CDR1 SGDLS and CDR2 YYNGEE. The CDR3 loop is CASSVEGRGTGNTIYF. Written as DNA, the CDR3 is TGTGCCAGCAGCGTAGAGGGCAGGGGTACAGGAAACACCATATATTTT. Drawing the rest from reference TRBV9 and TRBJ1-3, the complete variable domain is DSGVTQTPKHLITATGQRVTLRCSPRSGDLSVYWYQQSLDQGLQFLIQYYNGEERAKGNILERFSAQQFPDLHSELNLSSLELGDSALYFCASSVEGRGTGNTIYFGEGSWLTVV.

This chain joins TRBV5-5 and TRBJ1-1; perhaps TRBD1 as D (6 bases). Deletions cut 4 bases from V and 1 base from J, with 8 bases between. Germline CDR1 SGHKS, CDR2 YYEKEE (reference sequence). The CDR3 is made up of 13 amino acids. CDR3 nucleotide sequence: TGTGCCAGCAGCGTACAGGGGAACACTGAAGCTTTCTTT. Protein: CASSVQGNTEAFF. Drawing the rest from reference TRBV5-5 and TRBJ1-1, the complete variable domain is DAGVTQSPTHLIKTRGQQVTLRCSPISGHKSVSWYQQVLGQGPQFIFQYYEKEERGRGNFPDRFSARQFPNYSSELNVNALLLGDSALYLCASSVQGNTEAFFGQGTRLTVV.

This clone appeared once. This rearrangement joins TRBV13 to TRBJ2-1; D is possibly TRBD2 (5 bases). Trimming stripped 5 bases from V and 7 bases from J, with 12 bases between. This CDR3 contains 13 residues. Looked up from germline, CDR1 is PRHDT and CDR2 is FYEKMQ (reference sequence). The chain's CDR3 is CASSPGRRNEQFF. DNA of the CDR3: TGTGCCAGCAGCCCCGGACGGAGGAATGAGCAGTTCTTC.

The chain links TRBV19 to TRBJ2-3; 9 positions agree with TRBD1. V lost 4 bases and J lost 8; bases outside the gene matches: 7. The germline V gene encodes CDR1 LNHDA and CDR2 SQIVND (reference sequence). The CDR3 has 14 amino acids. The CDR3 DNA is TGTGCCAGTAGTACGACAGGGGGAATAGGTACGCAGTATTTT. Translated, it gives CASSTTGGIGTQYF.

This chain joins TRBV5-4 and TRBJ2-5; 10 positions match TRBD2. From germline, CDR1 is SGHNT and CDR2 YYREEE (reference sequence). The CDR3 length is 16 residues. Unmatched junction bases numbered 4, after V lost 1 base and J lost 1 base. DNA for the CDR3: TGTGCCAGCAGCTTGTGGACTAGCGGAGCCCAAGAGACCCAGTACTTC. Its translation is CASSLWTSGAQETQYF.

The rearrangement uses TRBV10-3 and TRBJ1-2; D is uncertain. The CDR3 sequence is 16 residues long. Trimming left V 0 bases short and J 0 bases short, with 11 bases between. Germline V gene data show CDR1 as ENHRY and CDR2 as SYGVKD. The CDR3 region has the DNA TGTGCCATCAGTGAGTCCGTCACAGACGCTAACTATGGCTACACCTTC. It specifies CAISESVTDANYGYTF.

J is TRBJ2-1 and V is TRBV15, with D perhaps matching TRBD2 (6 bases). CDR3 length equals 14 residues. Per the germline V gene, CDR1 is LNHNV and CDR2 is YYDKDF (reference sequence). V was shortened by 2 bases and J by 6 bases, with 11 bases between the two germline ends. CDR3 DNA: TGTGCCACCAGCAGACGCCTGGGGGGCAATGAGCAGTTCTTC. As protein: CATSRRLGGNEQFF.